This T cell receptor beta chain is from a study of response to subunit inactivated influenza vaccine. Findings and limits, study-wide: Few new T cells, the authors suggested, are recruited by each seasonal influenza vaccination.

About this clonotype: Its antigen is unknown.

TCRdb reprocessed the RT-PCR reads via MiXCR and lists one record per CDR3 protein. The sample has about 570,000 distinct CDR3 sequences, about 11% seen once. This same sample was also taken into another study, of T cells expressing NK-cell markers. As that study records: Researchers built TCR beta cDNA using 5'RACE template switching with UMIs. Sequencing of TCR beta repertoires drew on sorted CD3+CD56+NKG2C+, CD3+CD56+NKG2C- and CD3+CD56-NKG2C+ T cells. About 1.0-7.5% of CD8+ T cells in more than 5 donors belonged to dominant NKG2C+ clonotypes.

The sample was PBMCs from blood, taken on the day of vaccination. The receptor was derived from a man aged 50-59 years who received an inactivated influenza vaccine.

CDR3 sequence reads: CASSYELAVYTGELFF. The CDR3 region has the DNA TGTGCCAGCAGCTACGAACTAGCGGTGTACACCGGGGAGCTGTTTTTT. This rearrangement joins TRBV7-2 to TRBJ2-2; 8 positions match TRBD2. Germline lookup yields CDR1 SGHTA and CDR2 FQGNSA. This CDR3 region has 16 residues. The V gene end was trimmed by 4 bases and the J gene end by 3 bases; junction bases not matched to a gene: 7.